This T cell receptor (beta chain) is drawn from a study of blood T cell repertoires in COVID-19. The authors' processing: The authors estimated nucleated cell counts from reference gene primer amplification. Profiling relied on immunoSEQ multiplex PCR, and the TCRdb table lists in-frame clones only, not all of them. V, J and clone size were drawn from that table, and D and trimming were deduced from the DNA. The table records over 90,000 clones, 81% of them present only once. Germline lookup yields CDR1 DFQATT and CDR2 SNEGSKA (reference sequence). The CDR3 is made up of 15 amino acids. The trim removed 3 bases at V and 5 bases at J, leaving 7 bases unmatched.

The chain carries TRBV20-1 and TRBJ2-1; 10 bases match TRBD2. Sequences were obtained from peripheral blood. The receptor was isolated from a man aged 80 or over with active or convalescent COVID-19. The CDR3 spells CSASVLAGEHNEQFF. DNA of the CDR3: TGCAGTGCTAGTGTGCTAGCGGGGGAGCACAATGAGCAGTTCTTC.